Listed here are 8 T cell receptor beta chains from one sample, sequenced in a study of blood T cell repertoires in COVID-19. Here immunoSEQ multiplex PCR was the method, and the copy in TCRdb shows in-frame clones only, minus some. The table includes some 150,000 clones, about four fifths detected once. Source material: peripheral blood. Receptor source: a human donor in a cohort sampled during active COVID-19.

The chain links TRBV28 to TRBJ2-7; D unclear. Germline V lookup: CDR1 MDHEN, CDR2 SYDVKM. The CDR3 consists of 14 residues. Trimming stripped 6 bases from V and 4 bases from J, with 16 bases between. The CDR3 loop reads CASRPGGIPYEQYF. The CDR3, as DNA: TGTGCCAGCAGGCCTGGCGGAATTCCGTACGAGCAGTACTTC.

This rearrangement joins TRBV5-1 to TRBJ2-1, with 9 bases matching TRBD2. The length of the CDR3 is 16 residues. Germline V gene data show CDR1 as SGHRS and CDR2 as YFSETQ. After removal of 0 bases from V and 5 bases from J, the junction contained 6 bases not matched to a gene. The DNA for the CDR3 is TGCGCCAGCAGCTTGGTAGCGGGAGTACCAAACAATGAGCAGTTCTTC. Residues: CASSLVAGVPNNEQFF.

This clone occurred once. The chain employs TRBV10-3 and TRBJ1-6; 9 bases are shared with TRBD1. The CDR3 consists of 15 residues. Germline values: CDR1 ENHRY, CDR2 SYGVKD. V lost 0 bases and J lost 8; bases outside the gene matches: 2. The CDR3 sequence is CAISESGTGYSPLHF. The CDR3 DNA is TGTGCCATCAGTGAGTCAGGGACAGGGTATTCACCCCTCCACTTT.

The chain carries TRBV9 and TRBJ2-3; maybe TRBD1 (6 bases). The CDR3 is 15 residues long. V gave up 4 bases and J gave up 2 bases, with 14 bases separating them. Germline V lookup: CDR1 SGDLS, CDR2 YYNGEE. CDR3 nucleotides: TGTGCCAGCAGCCGGCCCACAGGGTCCACAGATACGCAGTATTTT. Amino acid sequence: CASSRPTGSTDTQYF.

This clone was seen a handful of times. The V gene is TRBV10-3, the J gene TRBJ2-2; 7 nucleotides line up with TRBD2. The J segment lost 7 bases and the V segment lost 6 bases, leaving 5 bases of the junction unmatched. Looked up from germline, CDR1 is ENHRY and CDR2 is SYGVKD. The CDR3 totals 13 residues. The CDR3 loop is CAISGLGGGELFF. The DNA for the CDR3 is TGTGCCATCAGCGGACTAGGTGGCGGGGAGCTGTTTTTT.

The chain couples TRBV4-2 to TRBJ2-4, with 8 bases aligning to TRBD2. This CDR3 region has 15 residues. The trim removed 0 bases at V and 10 bases at J, leaving 8 bases unmatched. Germline V gene sequence: CDR1 LGHNA, CDR2 YNFKEQ. The CDR3 spells CASSQEGRAGEIQYF. The CDR3 nucleotides are TGTGCCAGCAGCCAAGAAGGGCGAGCGGGAGAGATTCAGTACTTC.

This rearrangement joins TRBV5-6 to TRBJ1-1, with 10 bases aligning to TRBD1. V was clipped by 2 bases and J by 0 bases; unmatched bases: 13. The CDR3 totals 19 residues. Germline loops: CDR1 SGHDT, CDR2 YYEEEE. The CDR3 spells CASSFTTGTGVEMNTEAFF. CDR3 in DNA: TGTGCCAGCAGCTTTACTACCGGGACAGGGGTGGAGATGAACACTGAAGCTTTCTTT.

V and J are TRBV5-1 and TRBJ2-7; D gene uncertain. Between the trimmed V and J ends, which lost 3 bases and 0 bases, there was a span of 7 bases. The CDR3 consists of 13 residues. Germline V gene data show CDR1 as SGHRS and CDR2 as YFSETQ. The CDR3 DNA follows: TGCGCCAGCAGCTCCCCTCCCTCCTACGAGCAGTACTTC. Amino acids: CASSSPPSYEQYF.